This T cell receptor beta chain was captured in a study of cytotoxic CD8 clonotypes in ibrutinib-treated CLL. Overall study findings and caveats: Public clonotypes were seen rarely and were contracted or stable on treatment.

Clones were sequenced by immunoSEQ multiplex PCR, and TCRdb holds only the in-frame ones, with some missing. The sample contains around 91,000 clones, 86% of which appear only once. Deletions cut 5 bases from V and 5 bases from J, with 9 bases between. The germline V gene encodes CDR1 SGHTA and CDR2 FQGTGA. The CDR3 covers 13 residues. Points on this clone: What it recognizes is unknown.

The source is a human donor with chronic lymphocytic leukemia. This sample comprised PBMCs, obtained before ibrutinib treatment. The chain uses TRBV7-3 and TRBJ2-2; unclear D gene. This chain's CDR3 is CASSKKGTGELFF. The DNA of the CDR3 is TGTGCCAGCAGCAAGAAGGGAACCGGGGAGCTGTTTTTT.